This T cell receptor (beta chain) was captured in a study of shared clonotypes between healthy human individuals. Background on the study: Aged 18 to 49, the donors were two women and a few men.

Generated by immunoSEQ multiplex PCR, the TCRdb table keeps only in-frame clones and is missing some. The profile covers around 990,000 clones, with around 77% appearing a single time and more than 0.85% taken by the ten largest. From germline, CDR1 is SGDLS and CDR2 YYNGEE. The CDR3 totals 16 residues. V shed 3 bases and J 4 bases; nucleotides not matched to a gene: 8. Broader study findings: Against clonotypes common to all four donors, non-shared ones had lower generation probabilities.

Each sample came from a Caucasian adult donor living in Nashville, Tennessee. As to this clone: Its antigen is as yet unknown.

The rearrangement links TRBV9 to TRBJ2-3; 10 bases match TRBD2. This sequence originates from a man aged 18 to 29 in good health. Some clones in this sample may be carry-over from other donors' samples. Sequenced material: memory CD4+ T cells from PBMCs. The subset is: CD45RA-negative fraction. The chain's CDR3 is CASSASSGRSADTQYF. The CDR3 DNA reads as TGTGCCAGCAGCGCCTCTAGCGGGAGATCTGCAGATACGCAGTATTTT.